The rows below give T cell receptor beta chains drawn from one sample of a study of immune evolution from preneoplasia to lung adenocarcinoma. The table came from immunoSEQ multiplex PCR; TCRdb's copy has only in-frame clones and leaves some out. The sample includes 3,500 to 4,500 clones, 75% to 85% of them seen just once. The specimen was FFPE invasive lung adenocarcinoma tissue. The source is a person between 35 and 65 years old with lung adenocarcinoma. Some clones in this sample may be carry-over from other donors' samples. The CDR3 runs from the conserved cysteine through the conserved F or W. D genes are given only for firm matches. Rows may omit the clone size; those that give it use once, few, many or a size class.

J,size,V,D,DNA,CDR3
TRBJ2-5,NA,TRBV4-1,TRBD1,TGCGCCAGCAGCCAAGGACAGGGAGAGACCCAGTACTTC,CASSQGQGETQYF
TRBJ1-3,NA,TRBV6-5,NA,TGTGCCAGCAGTTACAGGGCGCTTTTCTCTGGAAACACCATATATTTT,CASSYRALFSGNTIYF
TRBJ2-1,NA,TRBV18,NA,TGTGCCAGCTCGTATGGACTGGCCGTCTACAATGAGCAGTTCTTC,CASSYGLAVYNEQFF
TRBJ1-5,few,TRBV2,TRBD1,TGTGCCAGCAGTTCGACCGACAGGGCTCAGCCCCAGCATTTT,CASSSTDRAQPQHF
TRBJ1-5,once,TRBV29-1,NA,TGCAGCGCCGCCGGGAGAGGGAATCAGCCCCAGCATTTT,CSAAGRGNQPQHF
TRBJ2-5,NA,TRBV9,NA,TGTGCCAGCAGCGTCTTAGGGCAGGGAGAGACCCAGTACTTC,CASSVLGQGETQYF
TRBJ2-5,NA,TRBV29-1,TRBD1,TGCAGCGTTGAATCACGGGACAGGGGGCCCGGGACCCAGTACTTC,CSVESRDRGPGTQYF
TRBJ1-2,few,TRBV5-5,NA,TGTGCCAGCAGCTTGGAGGGCAGGGCCCTCTATGGCTACACCTTC,CASSLEGRALYGYTF
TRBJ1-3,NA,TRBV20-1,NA,TGCAGTGCACCGAGGGAGCACACCATATATTTT,CSAPREHTIYF
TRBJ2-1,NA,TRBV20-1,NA,TGCAGTGCTTCGAGCGAGAATGAGCAGTTCTTC,CSASSENEQFF
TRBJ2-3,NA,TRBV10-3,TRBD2,TGTGCCATCGGGGGGACTAGCGGGTCCTCTAGCACAGATACGCAGTATTTT,CAIGGTSGSSSTDTQYF
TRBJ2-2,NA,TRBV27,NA,TGTGCCAGCAGAGGGGTTCCGGTCACCGGGGAGCTGTTTTTT,CASRGVPVTGELFF
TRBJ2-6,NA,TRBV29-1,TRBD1,TGCAGCGTTACGGACAGGGCGTCCAACGTCCTGACTTTC,CSVTDRASNVLTF
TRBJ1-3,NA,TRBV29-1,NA,TGCAGCGTTCAAGGTGTGGCCCCTCTCTCCTTAAAGGGGGCTGGAAACACCATATATTTT,CSVQGVAPLSLKGAGNTIYF
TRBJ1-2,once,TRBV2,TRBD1,TGTGCCAGCAAAGCGGGGACAGGGTCTTCCTATGGCTACACCTTC,CASKAGTGSSYGYTF
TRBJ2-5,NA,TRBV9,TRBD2,TGTGCCAGCAGCGTAGGGACTAGCGGGCGTCAAGAGACCCAGTACTTC,CASSVGTSGRQETQYF